This passage covers 24 T cell receptor beta chains from one sample sequenced in a study of metastatic and nonmetastatic thyroid tumors. Thyroid surgery had not been preceded by any treatment in any patient. TCRdb re-clonotyped the PCR reads through MiXCR. The sample lists approximately 20,000 clones, around 30% occurring once. Sequencing used tumor tissue. These receptor sequences come from a female donor with papillary thyroid cancer or a benign thyroid nodule (not recorded which). Some clones in this sample may be carry-over from other donors' samples.

This clone was seen more than once but under ten times. This sequence joins TRBV19 and TRBJ1-1; 7 bases map to TRBD1. This CDR3 is 14 amino acids long. V was clipped by 6 bases and J by 1 base; unmatched bases: 5. The germline V gene has CDR1 LNHDA and CDR2 SQIVND (reference sequence). CDR3 DNA sequence: TGTGCCAGTAGAAGCAGGGGGGGGAACACTGAAGCTTTCTTT. Translating gives CASRSRGGNTEAFF. The full variable domain, completed using reference TRBV19 and TRBJ1-1, is DGGITQSPKYLFRKEGQNVTLSCEQNLNHDAMYWYRQDPGQGLRLIYYSQIVNDFQKGDIAEGYSVSREKKESFPLTVTSAQKNPTAFYLCASRSRGGNTEAFFGQGTRLTVV.

This clone was counted a few times. The chain has TRBV6-1 and TRBJ2-1, with a possible D match to TRBD2 (5 bases). This CDR3 region has 15 residues. Per germline, CDR1 MNHNS and CDR2 SASEGT. V lost 2 bases to trimming and J lost 8 bases, with 16 bases between them. In DNA form, the CDR3 reads TGTGCCAGCAGTGAAACCGGGATCCAAAGAGATGAGCAGTTCTTC. It specifies CASSETGIQRDEQFF.

This clone was counted ten times or more. The V gene is TRBV24-1, the J gene TRBJ2-5, with D unclear. CDR1 is KGHDR and CDR2 is SFDVKD in the germline V gene. The CDR3 contains 15 residues. V was clipped by 1 base and J by 3 bases, with 11 bases between them. CDR3 bases: TGTGCCACCAGTGATTTTTCCCATGGGAAAGAGACCCAGTACTTC. Its translation: CATSDFSHGKETQYF.

This clone appeared a few times. One end of the junction is discordant with germline, which a read error may explain. The chain has TRBV7-3 and TRBJ2-3; unclear D gene. The CDR3 length is 10 residues. The germline gives CDR1 SGHTA, CDR2 FQGTGA. This CDR3 reads CSSSYFTQYF. The CDR3 DNA is TGTTCCAGCAGCTATTTTACGCAGTATTTT.

This clone came up once. This chain uses TRBV11-2 with TRBJ1-4, with D possibly matching TRBD1 (5 bases). The length of the CDR3 is 21 residues. Deletions cut 2 bases from V and 0 bases from J, with 25 bases between. Per germline, CDR1 SGHAT and CDR2 FQNNGV. CDR3 sequence reads: CASSLYLVKGLPGATNEKLFF. The CDR3 region has the DNA TGTGCCAGCAGCTTATATTTGGTAAAGGGGCTCCCCGGTGCAACTAATGAAAAACTGTTTTTT.

This clone is labeled medium-sized. The chain links TRBV10-2 to TRBJ2-2; the match to TRBD2 covers 10 bases. The CDR3 consists of 15 residues. Germline CDR1 WSHSY, CDR2 SAAADI. The J segment lost 7 bases and the V segment lost 5 bases, leaving 7 bases of the junction unmatched. The DNA for the CDR3 is TGCGCCAGCAGTTCGATAGCGGGAGGTCACGGGGAGCTGTTTTTT. Its translation: CASSSIAGGHGELFF.

This clone turned up a few times. The V call is TRBV2, the J call TRBJ2-7, with D hard to call. Trimming removed 5 bases at V and 3 bases at J, with 5 bases between. Germline loops: CDR1 SNHLY, CDR2 FYNNEI. This CDR3 comprises 11 residues. DNA for the CDR3: TGTGCCAGCAGTTGGCACTACGAGCAGTACTTC. The encoded protein is CASSWHYEQYF.

The chain joins TRBV6-1 to TRBJ2-3; no clear D gene. The CDR3 has 11 residues. Germline values: CDR1 MNHNS, CDR2 SASEGT. V was pared by 0 bases and J by 9 bases, with 4 bases between. The CDR3 spells CASSEATTQYF. The CDR3 bases are TGTGCCAGCAGTGAAGCAACGACGCAGTATTTT.

This clone was found once. Germline and junction disagree at one end, which may indicate a read error. The chain has TRBV18 and TRBJ2-5, with TRBD2 matching 8 bases. Looked up from germline, CDR1 is KGHSH and CDR2 is LQKENI. CDR3 length: 14 amino acids. Here the CDR3 DNA reads TGTGCAAGCTCACCACTAGCGGAAAAAGAGACCGAGTGCTTC. Its translation: CASSPLAEKETECF.

The J gene is TRBJ1-1, the V gene TRBV5-1; unclear D gene. The length of the CDR3 is 15 residues. V was clipped by 3 bases and J by 3 bases, with 15 bases between them. Looked up from germline, CDR1 is SGHRS and CDR2 is YFSETQ. CDR3 region: CASSSRVITDTEAFF. The DNA for the CDR3 is TGCGCCAGCAGCTCCCGAGTCATTACAGACACTGAAGCTTTCTTT. The complete variable domain, with remaining parts taken from reference TRBV5-1 and TRBJ1-1, reads KAGVTQTPRYLIKTRGQQVTLSCSPISGHRSVSWYQQTPGQGLQFLFEYFSETQRNKGNFPGRFSGRQFSNSRSEMNVSTLELGDSALYLCASSSRVITDTEAFFGQGTRLTVV.

This clone was detected only a few times. A much bigger clone sits one base away, suggesting this may be a read error. The chain has TRBV29-1 and TRBJ1-1, with D perhaps TRBD1 (6 bases). The CDR3 runs 13 residues. CDR1 and CDR2 from the germline V gene are SQVTM and ANQGSEA. The CDR3 DNA reads TGCATCGTTGAAGATGAAGTGGGGGCGAAAGCTTTCTTT. Protein: CIVEDEVGAKAFF.

J is TRBJ2-7 and V is TRBV7-3, with D perhaps TRBD2 (6 bases). Trimming left V 5 bases short and J 5 bases short, with 16 bases between. Germline CDR1 reads SGHTA; CDR2 reads FQGTGA. The CDR3 extends over 14 amino acids. CDR3 coding DNA: TGTGCCAGCAGCCAAGGAGGGCAGGGCCACGAGCAGTACTTC. Translating it yields CASSQGGQGHEQYF.

This clone was detected many times. The chain employs TRBV20-1 and TRBJ1-5, with 9 bases fitting TRBD1. The CDR3 sequence is 16 residues long. Germline V gene data show CDR1 as DFQATT and CDR2 as SNEGSKA (reference sequence). V lost 4 bases to trimming and J lost 3 bases; unmatched junction nucleotides: 10. As DNA, the CDR3 is TGCAGTGCTAACACGCTACAGGGGGCTGTCAATCAGCCCCAGCATTTT. This codes for CSANTLQGAVNQPQHF.

Many counts were recorded for this clone. The chain couples TRBV12-3 or TRBV12-4 to TRBJ2-5, with 7 bases that match TRBD2. The length of the CDR3 is 14 residues. V trimming: 7 bases; J trimming: 5 bases; junction bases outside the gene matches: 10. CDR3 sequence reads: CASNKWGGTETQYF. CDR3 nucleotides: TGTGCCAGCAATAAATGGGGGGGTACGGAGACCCAGTACTTC.

This clone has ten or more counts. V usage is TRBV15 and J usage is TRBJ1-5, with D perhaps matching TRBD1 (5 bases). The V end lost 3 bases, the J end lost 0 bases, and 21 bases lay between the germline ends. The V gene's germline CDR1 is LNHNV and CDR2 YYDKDF (reference sequence). This CDR3 spans 19 amino acids. DNA for the CDR3: TGTGCCACCAGCAGGAAGGTAGGGGCTGGGGGTTATAGCAATCAGCCCCAGCATTTT. Its translation: CATSRKVGAGGYSNQPQHF.

This clone was observed a handful of times. The J gene is TRBJ1-1, the V gene TRBV6-5, with a weak D call TRBD1 (5 bases). Germline V CDR1 and CDR2: MNHEY, SVGAGI. This CDR3 region has 14 residues. V lost 0 bases, J lost 10 bases, and 15 bases lay in between. CDR3 sequence reads: CASSYSRIQGRAFF. The CDR3 DNA is TGTGCCAGCAGTTACTCGAGAATCCAGGGTAGAGCTTTCTTT.

At least ten counts were recorded for this clone. This may stem from a read error, because a much larger clone lies one nucleotide away. Here the CDR3 omits its conserved ending phenylalanine or tryptophan, so a read error is the likely source. The V gene is TRBV6-6, the J gene TRBJ2-7; 8 bases line up with TRBD2. The V gene end was trimmed by 5 bases and the J gene end by 7 bases; junction bases not matched to a gene: 22. The CDR3 extends over 18 amino acids. Germline CDR1 reads MNHNY; CDR2 reads SVGAGI (reference sequence). The chain's CDR3 is CASSTRGAKAGAGGEQYL. The CDR3 DNA sequence: TGTGCCAGCAGTACTCGGGGCGCAAAAGCGGGAGCAGGTGGAGAGCAGTACCTC.

This clone was seen at least ten times. The chain joins TRBV4-1 to TRBJ2-2; D remains unclear. Trimming removed 5 bases from V and 0 bases from J, with 10 bases in between. The CDR3 contains 15 residues. The germline gives CDR1 MGHRA, CDR2 YSYEKL. As DNA, the CDR3 is TGCGCCAGCAGCGTGGCTCCCGCGAACACCGGGGAGCTGTTTTTT. It codes for CASSVAPANTGELFF.

The chain joins TRBV12-3 or TRBV12-4 to TRBJ2-7; D is possibly TRBD1 or TRBD2 (5 bases each). The length of the CDR3 is 15 residues. Trimming removed 8 bases at V and 3 bases at J, with 20 bases between. In DNA form, the CDR3 reads TGTGCCAGCTCGACCCCCGAAGGGACCGACTACGAGCAGTACTTC. It codes for CASSTPEGTDYEQYF.

This clone was observed a handful of times. The rearrangement uses TRBV10-2 and TRBJ2-2; D assignment may be TRBD1 or TRBD2 (6 bases each). Trimming pared 11 bases from V and 3 bases from J, leaving 19 bases between. This CDR3 has 15 residues. Germline lookup yields CDR1 WSHSY and CDR2 SAAADI. The CDR3 loop is CAAKARGADTGELFF. Here the CDR3 DNA reads TGCGCCGCCAAGGCTAGGGGGGCTGACACCGGGGAGCTGTTTTTT.

There are many counts of this clone. The chain couples TRBV7-2 to TRBJ2-7; TRBD2 aligns across 7 bases. The germline V gene has CDR1 SGHTA and CDR2 FQGNSA. This CDR3 comprises 14 residues. Losses at the gene ends were 5 bases for V and 6 bases for J; bases not matched to a gene: 10. CDR3 DNA sequence: TGTGCCAGCAGCCCGTCGACTAGCACCACCGAGCAGTACTTC. Translating gives CASSPSTSTTEQYF.

V gene TRBV28 combines with J gene TRBJ1-5, with 7 bases identical to TRBD1. The J segment lost 7 bases and the V segment lost 4 bases, leaving 10 bases of the junction unmatched. Germline loops: CDR1 MDHEN, CDR2 SYDVKM. CDR3 length: 15 amino acids. CDR3 coding DNA: TGTGCCAGCAGTTCCCGACAGGGCGATAACCAGCCCCAGCATTTT. The encoded protein is CASSSRQGDNQPQHF.

The sample holds one count of this clone. The chain links TRBV30 to TRBJ2-5, with TRBD2 as a possible D gene (6 bases). CDR1 and CDR2 from the germline V gene are GTSNPN and SVGIG (reference sequence). This CDR3 has 13 amino acids. Between the trimmed V and J ends, which lost 2 bases and 7 bases, there was a span of 14 bases. In nucleotides, the CDR3 is TGTGCCTGGAGTCTGGGGGGTCGGGGGACCCAGTACTTC. This translates into CAWSLGGRGTQYF.

About this clone: Compared with germline, one end of the junction differs, possibly owing to a read error. The chain uses TRBV11-2 and TRBJ2-1; D is possibly TRBD2 (5 bases). Germline CDR1 is SGHAT and CDR2 is FQNNGV. This CDR3 has 16 residues. CDR3 protein: CSSSFPRLSRYNEQFF. CDR3 in DNA: TGTTCCAGCAGCTTCCCTAGACTATCGCGGTACAATGAGCAGTTCTTC.